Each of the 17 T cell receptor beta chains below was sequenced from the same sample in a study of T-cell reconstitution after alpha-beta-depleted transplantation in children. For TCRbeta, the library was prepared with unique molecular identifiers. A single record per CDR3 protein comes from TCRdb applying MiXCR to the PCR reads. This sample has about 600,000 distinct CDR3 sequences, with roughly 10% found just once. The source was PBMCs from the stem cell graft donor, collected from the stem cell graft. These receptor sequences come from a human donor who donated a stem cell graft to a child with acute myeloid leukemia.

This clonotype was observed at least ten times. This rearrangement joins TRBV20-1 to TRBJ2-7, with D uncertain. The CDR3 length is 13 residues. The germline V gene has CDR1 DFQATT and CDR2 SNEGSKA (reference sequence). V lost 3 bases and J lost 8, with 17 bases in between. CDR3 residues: CSASVLSLAQQYF. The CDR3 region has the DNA TGCAGTGCTAGTGTTCTTTCTCTGGCCCAGCAGTACTTC.

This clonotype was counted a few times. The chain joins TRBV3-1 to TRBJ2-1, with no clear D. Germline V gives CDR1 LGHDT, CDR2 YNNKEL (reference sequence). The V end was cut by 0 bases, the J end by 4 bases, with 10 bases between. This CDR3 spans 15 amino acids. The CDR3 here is CASSQDWASYNEQFF. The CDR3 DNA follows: TGTGCCAGCAGCCAAGATTGGGCCTCGTACAATGAGCAGTTCTTC.

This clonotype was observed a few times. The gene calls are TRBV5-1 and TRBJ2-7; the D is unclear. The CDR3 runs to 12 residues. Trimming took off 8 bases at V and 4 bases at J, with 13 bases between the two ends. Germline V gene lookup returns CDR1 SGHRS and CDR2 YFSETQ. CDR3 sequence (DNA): TGCGCCAGAGGTCCTGCACTATACGAGCAGTACTTC. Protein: CARGPALYEQYF.

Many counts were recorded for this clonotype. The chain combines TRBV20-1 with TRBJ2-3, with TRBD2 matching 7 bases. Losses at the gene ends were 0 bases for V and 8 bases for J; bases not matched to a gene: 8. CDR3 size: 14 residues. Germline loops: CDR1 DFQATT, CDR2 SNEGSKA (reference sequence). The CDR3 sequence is CSARDSRDYGTQYF. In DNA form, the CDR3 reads TGCAGTGCTAGAGATTCACGGGACTATGGTACGCAGTATTTT.

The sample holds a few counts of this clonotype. As DNA, the CDR3 is TGTGCCAGCAGGATTATAGGGACAGGTATTAGGAACACTGAAGCTTTCTTT. Translated: CASRIIGTGIRNTEAFF. The V gene is TRBV6-1, the J gene TRBJ1-1; 8 bases agree with TRBD1. Per germline, CDR1 MNHNS and CDR2 SASEGT. Trimming cost V 6 bases and J 1 base; bases outside gene matches: 13. The CDR3 has 17 residues.

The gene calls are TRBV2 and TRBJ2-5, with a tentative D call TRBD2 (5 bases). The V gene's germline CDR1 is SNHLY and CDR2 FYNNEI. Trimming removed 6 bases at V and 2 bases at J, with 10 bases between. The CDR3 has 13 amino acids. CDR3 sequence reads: CASRGSGQETQYF. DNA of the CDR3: TGTGCCAGCAGGGGGAGTGGGCAAGAGACCCAGTACTTC.

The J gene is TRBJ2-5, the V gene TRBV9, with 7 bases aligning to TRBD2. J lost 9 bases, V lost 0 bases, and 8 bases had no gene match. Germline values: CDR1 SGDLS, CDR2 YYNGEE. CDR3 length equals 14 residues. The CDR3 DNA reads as TGTGCCAGCAGCGTAGGTGCGGGGGAGGAGCCCCAGTACTTC. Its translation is CASSVGAGEEPQYF.

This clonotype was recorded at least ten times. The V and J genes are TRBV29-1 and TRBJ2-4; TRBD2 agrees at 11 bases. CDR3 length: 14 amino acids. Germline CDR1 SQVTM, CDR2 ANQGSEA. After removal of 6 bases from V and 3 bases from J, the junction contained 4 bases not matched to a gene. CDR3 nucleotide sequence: TGCAGCGTACTTAGCGGGAGGGTCAAAAACATTCAGTACTTC. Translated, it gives CSVLSGRVKNIQYF.

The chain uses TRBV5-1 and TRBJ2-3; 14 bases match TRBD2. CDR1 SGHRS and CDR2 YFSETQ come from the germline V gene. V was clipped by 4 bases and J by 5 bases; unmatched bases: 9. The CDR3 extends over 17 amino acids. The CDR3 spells CASSRVTSGRAQDTQYF. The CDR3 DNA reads TGCGCCAGCAGCCGCGTGACTAGCGGGAGGGCCCAAGATACGCAGTATTTT.

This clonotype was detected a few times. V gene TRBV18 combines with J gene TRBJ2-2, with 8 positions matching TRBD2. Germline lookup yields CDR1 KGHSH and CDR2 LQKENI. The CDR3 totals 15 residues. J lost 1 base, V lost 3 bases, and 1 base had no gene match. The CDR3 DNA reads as TGTGCCAGCTCACCGGGACTAGAGAACACCGGGGAGCTGTTTTTT. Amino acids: CASSPGLENTGELFF.

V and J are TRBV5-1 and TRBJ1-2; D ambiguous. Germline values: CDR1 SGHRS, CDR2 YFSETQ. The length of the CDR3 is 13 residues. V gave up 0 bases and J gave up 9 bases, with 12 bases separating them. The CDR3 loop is CASSLDTVPSYTF. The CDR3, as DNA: TGCGCCAGCAGCTTGGATACCGTCCCAAGCTACACCTTC.

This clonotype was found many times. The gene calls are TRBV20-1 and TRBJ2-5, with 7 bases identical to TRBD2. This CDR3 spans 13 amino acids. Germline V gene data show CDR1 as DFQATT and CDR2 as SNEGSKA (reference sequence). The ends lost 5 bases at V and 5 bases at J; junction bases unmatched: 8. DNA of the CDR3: TGCAGTGCTCCAGCGGGACTGGTGGAGACCCAGTACTTC. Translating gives CSAPAGLVETQYF.

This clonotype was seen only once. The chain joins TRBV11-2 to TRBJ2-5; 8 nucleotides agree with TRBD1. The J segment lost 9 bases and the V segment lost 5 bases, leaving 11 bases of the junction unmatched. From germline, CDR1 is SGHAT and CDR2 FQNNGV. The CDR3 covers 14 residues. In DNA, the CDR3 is TGTGCCAGCAGCCTCGGGACAGGTGGGGCGGCCCAGTACTTC. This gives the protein CASSLGTGGAAQYF.

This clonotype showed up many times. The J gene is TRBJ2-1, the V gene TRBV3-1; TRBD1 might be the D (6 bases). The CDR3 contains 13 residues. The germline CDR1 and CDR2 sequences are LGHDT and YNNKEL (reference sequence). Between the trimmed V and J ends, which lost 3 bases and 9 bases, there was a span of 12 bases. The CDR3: CASSQGMGAEQFF. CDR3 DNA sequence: TGTGCCAGCAGCCAGGGCATGGGGGCTGAGCAGTTCTTC.

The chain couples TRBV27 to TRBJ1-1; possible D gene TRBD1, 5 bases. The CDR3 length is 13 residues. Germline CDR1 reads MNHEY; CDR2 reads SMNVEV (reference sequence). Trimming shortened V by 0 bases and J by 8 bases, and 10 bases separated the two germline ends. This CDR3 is CASSLSLGGEAFF. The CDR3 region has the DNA TGTGCCAGCAGTTTATCGTTGGGGGGGGAAGCTTTCTTT.

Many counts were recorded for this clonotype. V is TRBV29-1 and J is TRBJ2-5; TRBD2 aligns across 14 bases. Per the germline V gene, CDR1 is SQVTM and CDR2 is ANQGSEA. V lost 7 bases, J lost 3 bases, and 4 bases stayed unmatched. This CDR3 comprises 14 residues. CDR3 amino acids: CSASGLAGEETQYF. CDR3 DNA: TGCAGCGCCTCGGGACTAGCGGGGGAAGAGACCCAGTACTTC.

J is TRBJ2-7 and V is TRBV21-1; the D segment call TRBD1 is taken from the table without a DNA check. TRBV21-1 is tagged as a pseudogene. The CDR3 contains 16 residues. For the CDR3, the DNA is TGTGCCAGCAGCAAAGGCACAGGGGATCTGCGGTACGAGCAGTACTTC. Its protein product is CASSKGTGDLRYEQYF.